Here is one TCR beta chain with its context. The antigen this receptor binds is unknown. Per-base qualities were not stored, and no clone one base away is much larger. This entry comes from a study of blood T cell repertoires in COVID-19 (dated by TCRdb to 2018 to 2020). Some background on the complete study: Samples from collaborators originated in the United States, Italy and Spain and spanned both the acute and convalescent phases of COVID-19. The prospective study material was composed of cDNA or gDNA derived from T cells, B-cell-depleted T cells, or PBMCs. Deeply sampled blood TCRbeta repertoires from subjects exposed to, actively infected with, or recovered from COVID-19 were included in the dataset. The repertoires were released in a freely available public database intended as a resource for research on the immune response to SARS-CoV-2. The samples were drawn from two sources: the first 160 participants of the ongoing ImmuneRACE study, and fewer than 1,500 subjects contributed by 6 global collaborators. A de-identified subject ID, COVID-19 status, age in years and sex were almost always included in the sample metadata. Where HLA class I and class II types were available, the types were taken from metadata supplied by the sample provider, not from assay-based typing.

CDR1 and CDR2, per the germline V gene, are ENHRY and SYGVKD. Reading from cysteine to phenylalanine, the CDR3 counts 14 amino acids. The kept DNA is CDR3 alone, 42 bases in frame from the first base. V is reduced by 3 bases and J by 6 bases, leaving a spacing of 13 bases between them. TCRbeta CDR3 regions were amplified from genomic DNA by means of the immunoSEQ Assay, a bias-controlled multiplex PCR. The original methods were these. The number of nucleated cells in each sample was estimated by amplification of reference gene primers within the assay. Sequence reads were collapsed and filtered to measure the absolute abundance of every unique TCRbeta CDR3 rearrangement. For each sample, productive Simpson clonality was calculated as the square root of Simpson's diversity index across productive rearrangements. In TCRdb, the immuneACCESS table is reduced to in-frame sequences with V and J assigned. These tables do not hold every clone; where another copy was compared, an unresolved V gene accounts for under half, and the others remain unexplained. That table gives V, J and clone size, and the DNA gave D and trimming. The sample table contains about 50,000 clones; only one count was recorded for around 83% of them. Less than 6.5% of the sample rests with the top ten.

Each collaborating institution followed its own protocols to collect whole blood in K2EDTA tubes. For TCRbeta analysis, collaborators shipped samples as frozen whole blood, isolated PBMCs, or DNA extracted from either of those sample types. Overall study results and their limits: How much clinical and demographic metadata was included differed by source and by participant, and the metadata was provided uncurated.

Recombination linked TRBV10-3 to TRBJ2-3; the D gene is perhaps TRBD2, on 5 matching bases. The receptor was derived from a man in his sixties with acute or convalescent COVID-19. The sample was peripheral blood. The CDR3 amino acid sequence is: CAISDSLVQDTQYF. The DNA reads TGTGCCATCAGTGACTCACTAGTCCAGGATACGCAGTATTTT.